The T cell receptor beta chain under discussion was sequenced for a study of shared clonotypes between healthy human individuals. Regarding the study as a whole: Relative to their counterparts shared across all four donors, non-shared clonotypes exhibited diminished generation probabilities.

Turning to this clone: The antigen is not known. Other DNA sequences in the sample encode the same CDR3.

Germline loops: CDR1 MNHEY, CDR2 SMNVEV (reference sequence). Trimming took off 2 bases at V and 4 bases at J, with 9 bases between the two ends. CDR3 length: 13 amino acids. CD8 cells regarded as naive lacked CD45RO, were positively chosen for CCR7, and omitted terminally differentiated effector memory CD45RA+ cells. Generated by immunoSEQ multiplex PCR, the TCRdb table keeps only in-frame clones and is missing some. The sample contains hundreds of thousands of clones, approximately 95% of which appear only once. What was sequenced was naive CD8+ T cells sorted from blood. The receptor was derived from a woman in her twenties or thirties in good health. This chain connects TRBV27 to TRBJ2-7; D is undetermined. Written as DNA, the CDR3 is TGTGCCAGCAGTTTACCCGGGTCGTACGAGCAGTACTTC. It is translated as CASSLPGSYEQYF.